This T cell receptor (beta chain) comes out of a study of T-cell reconstitution after alpha-beta-depleted transplantation in children. CDR3 length: 16 amino acids. V gave up 0 bases and J gave up 2 bases, with 11 bases separating them. Looked up from germline, CDR1 is SGHVS and CDR2 is FQNEAQ. This sample's TCRbeta library carried unique molecular identifier barcodes. TCRdb analysed the PCR reads with MiXCR anew, one entry per CDR3 protein. The sample has roughly 220,000 distinct CDR3 sequences, about 12% seen once. This clonotype came up many times. The rearrangement joins TRBV7-8 to TRBJ2-4; a weak D match, TRBD2 (6 bases). The sample was PBMCs from the stem cell graft donor, taken from the stem cell graft. The receptor comes from a human donor who donated a stem cell graft to a child with acute lymphoblastic leukemia. The CDR3 region is CASSLAPGRTKNIQYF. The CDR3 DNA reads as TGTGCCAGCAGCTTAGCCCCGGGGAGGACCAAAAACATTCAGTACTTC.